Presented here are 29 T cell receptor beta chains from one specimen sequenced in a study of cytotoxic CD8 clonotypes in ibrutinib-treated CLL. Assay used: immunoSEQ multiplex PCR; TCRdb lists only in-frame clones, some missing. This sample has approximately 50,000 clones, with more than 70% found just once. The sequences come from PBMCs, collected after 12 months of ibrutinib treatment. The receptors derive from a human donor with chronic lymphocytic leukemia.

The chain recombines TRBV18 with TRBJ2-2, with TRBD1 as a possible D gene (7 bases). V was clipped by 5 bases and J by 6 bases, with 16 bases between them. The CDR3 loop spans 15 amino acids. CDR1 is KGHSH, CDR2 LQKENI, per germline. Written as DNA, the CDR3 is TGTGCCAGCTCATCTTCAGGGGGGTCGGCCGGGGAGCTGTTTTTT. Protein: CASSSSGGSAGELFF.

The chain carries TRBV7-9 and TRBJ2-7; 8 positions agree with TRBD1. J was trimmed by 4 bases and V by 5 bases; bases with no gene match: 13. CDR1 SEHNR and CDR2 FQNEAQ come from the germline V gene (reference sequence). CDR3 length: 16 amino acids. The CDR3 sequence is CASSPAGQGNGYEQYF. In DNA form, the CDR3 reads TGTGCCAGCAGCCCAGCCGGACAGGGAAACGGATACGAGCAGTACTTC.

This clone was detected only once. This chain joins TRBV7-9 and TRBJ2-7; 7 bases are shared with TRBD1. This CDR3 spans 14 amino acids. Germline CDR1 SEHNR, CDR2 FQNEAQ (reference sequence). Trimming removed 10 bases from V and 3 bases from J; junction bases left unmatched: 12. The CDR3 region is CATTGGGTDYEQYF. The CDR3, as DNA: TGTGCCACCACCGGTGGTGGGACAGACTACGAGCAGTACTTC.

This clone was counted a few times. The chain joins TRBV6-1 to TRBJ1-5; D is possibly TRBD1 (6 bases). The CDR3 loop spans 13 amino acids. Trimming shortened V by 1 base and J by 9 bases, and 10 bases separated the two germline ends. CDR1 is MNHNS, CDR2 SASEGT, per germline. The CDR3, as DNA: TGTGCCAGCAGTGAAGAGAGGGGGGGGCCCCAGCATTTT. Protein product: CASSEERGGPQHF.

The chain links TRBV5-6 to TRBJ2-5, with D perhaps assigned TRBD1 or TRBD2 (5 bases each). The CDR3 totals 15 residues. Trimming pared 0 bases from V and 10 bases from J, leaving 19 bases between. The germline V gene has CDR1 SGHDT and CDR2 YYEEEE. The DNA for the CDR3 is TGTGCCAGCAGCTTGGTCGTCAGGGAGAGCTCGGACCAGTACTTC. As protein: CASSLVVRESSDQYF. The full variable domain, with the rest looked up from reference TRBV5-6 and TRBJ2-5, is DAGVTQSPTHLIKTRGQQVTLRCSPKSGHDTVSWYQQALGQGPQFIFQYYEEEERQRGNFPDRFSGHQFPNYSSELNVNALLLGDSALYLCASSLVVRESSDQYFGPGTRLLVL.

This clone was observed a single time. The rearrangement joins TRBV7-2 to TRBJ2-7; D remains unclear. The V gene lost 8 bases and the J gene lost 0 bases, with 14 bases spanning the gap. Germline assignment: CDR1 SGHTA and CDR2 FQGNSA. CDR3 length equals 14 residues. CDR3 residues: CASGQALSSYEQYF. The CDR3 nucleotides are TGTGCCAGCGGCCAGGCCTTAAGCTCCTACGAGCAGTACTTC.

The genes are TRBV6-1 and TRBJ2-1; D call uncertain. The germline CDR1 and CDR2 sequences are MNHNS and SASEGT. The CDR3 sequence is 13 residues long. V was cut by 4 bases and J by 2 bases, with 6 bases left in between. CDR3 sequence reads: CASSGPAYNEQFF. The CDR3 DNA is TGTGCCAGCAGTGGCCCAGCCTACAATGAGCAGTTCTTC.

This clone was seen only once. This chain joins TRBV4-1 and TRBJ2-3; 13 nucleotides line up with TRBD2. J lost 6 bases, V lost 3 bases, and 9 bases had no gene match. Germline loops: CDR1 MGHRA, CDR2 YSYEKL. There are 17 residues in the CDR3. The DNA for the CDR3 is TGCGCCAGCAGCCATGAAAGGGGACTAGCGGGGATGGATACGCAGTATTTT. The encoded protein is CASSHERGLAGMDTQYF.

This clone was seen a handful of times. This chain connects TRBV27 to TRBJ2-2; 16 bases fit TRBD2. Germline-derived CDR1 and CDR2 are MNHEY and SMNVEV (reference sequence). This CDR3 comprises 18 residues. J gave up 9 bases and V 6 bases, and 13 bases lay outside the gene matches. CDR3 DNA: TGTGCCAGCAGACCCGCCGCAGGGACTAGCGGGAGGGTCTGGGAGCTGTTTTTT. Encoded protein: CASRPAAGTSGRVWELFF.

The rearrangement uses TRBV5-4 and TRBJ2-7, with D possibly being TRBD2 (6 bases). Germline values: CDR1 SGHNT, CDR2 YYREEE (reference sequence). With 2 bases removed from V and 4 bases from J, the gap between germline ends came to 10 bases. The CDR3 length is 13 residues. CDR3 in amino acids: CASSLSAGYEQYF. CDR3 nucleotides: TGTGCCAGCAGCTTATCAGCGGGTTACGAGCAGTACTTC.

The chain uses TRBV7-3 and TRBJ2-5; D might be TRBD1 or TRBD2, each matching 5 bases. The V end was cut by 6 bases, the J end by 0 bases, with 14 bases between. Germline assignment: CDR1 SGHTA and CDR2 FQGTGA. The CDR3 sequence is 15 residues long. CDR3 nucleotide sequence: TGTGCCAGCAGACAATCCGGGGCGGACCAAGAGACCCAGTACTTC. Amino acid sequence: CASRQSGADQETQYF.

The V call is TRBV11-1, the J call TRBJ2-5; D may correspond to TRBD1 or TRBD2 (6 bases each). The CDR3 sequence is 16 residues long. V was shortened by 1 base and J by 0 bases, with 12 bases between the two germline ends. Germline V CDR1 and CDR2: SGHAT, FQDESV (reference sequence). CDR3 region: CASSLERGPYQETQYF. In DNA form, the CDR3 reads TGTGCCAGCAGCTTAGAACGGGGGCCGTACCAAGAGACCCAGTACTTC.

This chain connects TRBV5-1 to TRBJ1-2; a weak D match, TRBD1 (5 bases). The CDR3 has 10 residues. Germline V CDR1 and CDR2: SGHRS, YFSETQ. Trimming left V 7 bases short and J 10 bases short, with 11 bases between. The CDR3 loop reads CASRGLLYTF. The DNA of the CDR3 is TGCGCCAGCCGGGGACTCCTCTACACCTTC.

This clone was seen once. The chain recombines TRBV7-2 with TRBJ2-7, with D possibly TRBD1 on 6 matching bases. The V gene's germline CDR1 is SGHTA and CDR2 FQGNSA. The CDR3 spans 15 residues. Trimming removed 0 bases at V and 5 bases at J, with 14 bases between. This CDR3 is CASSLAPTGIHEQYF. The CDR3 DNA is TGTGCCAGCAGCTTAGCGCCTACAGGGATCCACGAGCAGTACTTC. Together with reference TRBV7-2 and TRBJ2-7, the CDR3 gives the full variable domain: GAGVSQSPSNKVTEKGKDVELRCDPISGHTALYWYRQSLGQGLEFLIYFQGNSAPDKSGLPSDRFSAERTGGSVSTLTIQRTQQEDSAVYLCASSLAPTGIHEQYFGPGTRLTVT.

This clone has a single count. The CDR3 DNA reads as TGTGCCAGCAGCCCCAGTGCCGCTCCGCAGTATTTT. Its translation: CASSPSAAPQYF. The rearrangement uses TRBV14 and TRBJ2-3, with D uncertain. The CDR3 spans 12 residues. CDR1 SGHDN and CDR2 FVKESK come from the germline V gene. V was shortened by 4 bases and J by 10 bases, with 12 bases between the two germline ends.

This chain links TRBV6-6 with TRBJ2-7; 9 bases line up with TRBD1. V trimming: 4 bases; J trimming: 3 bases; junction bases outside the gene matches: 4. The CDR3 loop spans 14 amino acids. Germline lookup yields CDR1 MNHNY and CDR2 SVGAGI (reference sequence). As DNA, the CDR3 is TGTGCCAGCAGTTTGGGACAGGGAGGCTACGAGCAGTACTTC. As protein: CASSLGQGGYEQYF.

The rearrangement joins TRBV28 to TRBJ2-2; D not resolved. V was pared by 5 bases and J by 5 bases, with 9 bases between. The germline CDR1 and CDR2 sequences are MDHEN and SYDVKM. This CDR3 has 13 residues. The CDR3 sequence: CASSPLRTGELFF. DNA for the CDR3: TGTGCCAGCAGTCCCTTGCGGACCGGGGAGCTGTTTTTT.

The chain is built from TRBV28 and TRBJ2-7; the D is unclear. The CDR3 is 15 residues long. CDR1 MDHEN and CDR2 SYDVKM come from the germline V gene. V lost 3 bases to trimming and J lost 5 bases, with 17 bases between them. The CDR3 here is CASSFFRGLLHEQYF. The DNA for the CDR3 is TGTGCCAGCAGTTTTTTTAGAGGCCTGTTGCACGAGCAGTACTTC.

V gene TRBV7-9 combines with J gene TRBJ2-7, with D unclear. The CDR3 sequence is 15 residues long. CDR1 is SEHNR and CDR2 is FQNEAQ in the germline V gene (reference sequence). V lost 6 bases and J 3 bases, leaving 18 bases between the germline ends. The CDR3 reads CASSPNAGSFYEQYF. CDR3 coding DNA: TGTGCCAGCAGTCCCAACGCAGGCAGTTTCTACGAGCAGTACTTC.

The chain has TRBV5-1 and TRBJ1-1, with TRBD1 as a possible D gene (6 bases). The length of the CDR3 is 14 residues. Per the germline V gene, CDR1 is SGHRS and CDR2 is YFSETQ. Deletions cut 1 base from V and 6 bases from J, with 13 bases between. As DNA, the CDR3 is TGCGCCAGCAGCTTGAATCAGGGGAGGGCTGAAGCTTTCTTT. It encodes CASSLNQGRAEAFF.

This clone was detected once. This chain connects TRBV7-2 to TRBJ1-2; a weak D match, TRBD1 (6 bases). The germline CDR1 and CDR2 sequences are SGHTA and FQGNSA. The CDR3 sequence is 14 residues long. Between the trimmed V and J ends, which lost 4 bases and 5 bases, there was a span of 14 bases. The DNA for the CDR3 is TGTGCCAGCAGCTCAGGGGTAGGATTTTATGGCTACACCTTC. The encoded protein is CASSSGVGFYGYTF.

This chain links TRBV5-1 with TRBJ2-3; a weak D match, TRBD1 (5 bases). This CDR3 has 15 amino acids. Trimming removed 3 bases at V and 0 bases at J, with 11 bases between. Germline assignment: CDR1 SGHRS and CDR2 YFSETQ. CDR3 sequence: CASSSTAPSTDTQYF. DNA of the CDR3: TGCGCCAGCAGCTCGACAGCGCCTAGCACAGATACGCAGTATTTT.

The V call is TRBV7-6, the J call TRBJ2-7, with D perhaps matching TRBD2 (5 bases). The CDR3 runs to 16 residues. V shed 1 base and J shed 3 bases, with 16 bases lying between them. CDR1 and CDR2 (germline): SGHVS, FNYEAQ. CDR3 bases: TGTGCCAGCAGCTTAGTTGAAACTAGGAGATACTACGAGCAGTACTTC. Translated: CASSLVETRRYYEQYF.

The chain carries TRBV6-5 and TRBJ2-3; D uncertain. CDR3 length: 15 residues. Trimming cost V 4 bases and J 10 bases, with 21 bases left between them. Germline assignment: CDR1 MNHEY and CDR2 SVGAGI. CDR3 sequence: CASSSGQTLHLAQYF. DNA of the CDR3: TGTGCCAGCAGTTCGGGCCAGACCCTGCATCTTGCGCAGTATTTT.

V is TRBV10-3 and J is TRBJ2-2; D assignment may be TRBD1 or TRBD2 (5 bases each). The ends were cut back, 0 bases at V and 6 bases at J, with 11 bases in the middle. This CDR3 is 15 amino acids long. The germline CDR1 and CDR2 sequences are ENHRY and SYGVKD. Here the CDR3 DNA reads TGTGCCATCAGTGAGTCGGGGACCTCGGCCGGGGAGCTGTTTTTT. Residues: CAISESGTSAGELFF.

The chain couples TRBV7-3 to TRBJ2-1, with 7 bases identical to TRBD2. V shed 2 bases, J shed 5 bases, and the junction held 12 bases outside the gene matches. Germline values: CDR1 SGHTA, CDR2 FQGTGA. This CDR3 region has 17 residues. CDR3 sequence: CASSLRFGGSAHNEQFF. CDR3 nucleotides: TGTGCCAGCAGCTTACGCTTCGGCGGGAGCGCCCACAATGAGCAGTTCTTC.

This clone was seen only a few times. V is TRBV5-5 and J is TRBJ1-5, with D possibly being TRBD1 (5 bases). The CDR3 runs 14 residues. The V end lost 0 bases, the J end lost 2 bases, and 6 bases lay between the germline ends. Germline lookup yields CDR1 SGHKS and CDR2 YYEKEE (reference sequence). CDR3 bases: TGTGCCAGCAGCTTGGGAGGGGGCAATCAGCCCCAGCATTTT. It codes for CASSLGGGNQPQHF.

The chain is built from TRBV5-1 and TRBJ2-3; D is ambiguous. The V and J ends lost 4 bases and 0 bases respectively, with 9 bases between them. The CDR3 is 14 amino acids. Germline lookup yields CDR1 SGHRS and CDR2 YFSETQ. The CDR3 DNA is TGCGCCAGCAGCCTGTTAGCAAGCACAGATACGCAGTATTTT. It yields the protein CASSLLASTDTQYF.

The V call is TRBV5-4, the J call TRBJ2-3, with D perhaps TRBD2 (6 bases). V lost 1 base, J lost 5 bases, and 20 bases lay in between. This CDR3 contains 17 residues. Germline V CDR1 and CDR2: SGHNT, YYREEE (reference sequence). The chain's CDR3 is CASSLPPRAGGLDTQYF. CDR3 DNA: TGTGCCAGCAGCTTGCCCCCCCGGGCCGGAGGGTTAGATACGCAGTATTTT.